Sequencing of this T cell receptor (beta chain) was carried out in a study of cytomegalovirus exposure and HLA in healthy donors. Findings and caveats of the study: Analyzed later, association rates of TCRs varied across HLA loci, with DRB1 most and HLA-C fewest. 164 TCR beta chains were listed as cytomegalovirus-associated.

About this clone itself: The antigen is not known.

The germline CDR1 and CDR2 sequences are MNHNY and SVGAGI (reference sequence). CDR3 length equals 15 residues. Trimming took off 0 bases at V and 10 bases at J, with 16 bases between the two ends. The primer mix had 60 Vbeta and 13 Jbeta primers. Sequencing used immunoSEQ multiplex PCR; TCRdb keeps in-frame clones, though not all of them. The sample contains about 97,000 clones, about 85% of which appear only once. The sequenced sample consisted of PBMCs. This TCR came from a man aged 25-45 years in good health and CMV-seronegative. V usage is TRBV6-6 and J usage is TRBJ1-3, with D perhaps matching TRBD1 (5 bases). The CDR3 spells CASSYSGQGEKTIYF. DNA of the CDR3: TGTGCCAGCAGTTACTCTGGGCAGGGTGAAAAGACCATATATTTT.